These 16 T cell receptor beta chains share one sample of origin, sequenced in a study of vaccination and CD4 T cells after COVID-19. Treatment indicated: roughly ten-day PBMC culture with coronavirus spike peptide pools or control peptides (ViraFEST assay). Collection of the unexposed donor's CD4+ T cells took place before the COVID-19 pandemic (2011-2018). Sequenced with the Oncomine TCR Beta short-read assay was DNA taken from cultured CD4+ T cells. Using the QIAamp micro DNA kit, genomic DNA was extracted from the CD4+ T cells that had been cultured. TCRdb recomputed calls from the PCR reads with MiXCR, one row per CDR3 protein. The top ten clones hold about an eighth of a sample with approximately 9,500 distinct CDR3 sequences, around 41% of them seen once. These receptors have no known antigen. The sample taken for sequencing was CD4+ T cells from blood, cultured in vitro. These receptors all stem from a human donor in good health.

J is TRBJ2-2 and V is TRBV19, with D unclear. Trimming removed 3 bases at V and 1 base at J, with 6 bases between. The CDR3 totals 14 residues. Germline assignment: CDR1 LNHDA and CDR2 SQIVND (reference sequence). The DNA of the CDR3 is TGTGCCAGTAGTATCACCAGGAACACCGGGGAGCTGTTTTTT. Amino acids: CASSITRNTGELFF.

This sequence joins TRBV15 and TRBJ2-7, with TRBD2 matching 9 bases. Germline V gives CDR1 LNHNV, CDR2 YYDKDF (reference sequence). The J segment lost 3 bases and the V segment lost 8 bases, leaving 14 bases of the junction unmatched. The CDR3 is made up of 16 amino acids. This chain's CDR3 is CATRPNVYSGSYEQYF. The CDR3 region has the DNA TGTGCCACCCGACCGAACGTTTATAGCGGGAGCTACGAGCAGTACTTC.

The CDR3 DNA reads TGTGCCAGCAGCCATAGCGGGAGGGCCCCCTACGAGCAGTACTTC. Its translation: CASSHSGRAPYEQYF. The rearrangement links TRBV7-8 to TRBJ2-7; TRBD2 aligns across 11 bases. The germline gives CDR1 SGHVS, CDR2 FQNEAQ. Losses at the gene ends were 5 bases for V and 2 bases for J; bases not matched to a gene: 5. The CDR3 extends over 15 amino acids. The complete variable domain, with remaining parts taken from reference TRBV7-8 and TRBJ2-7, reads GAGVSQSPRYKVAKRGQDVALRCDPISGHVSLFWYQQALGQGPEFLTYFQNEAQLDKSGLPSDRFFAERPEGSVSTLKIQRTQQEDSAVYLCASSHSGRAPYEQYFGPGTRLTVT.

The DNA for the CDR3 is TGTGCCAGCAGCTTACACACAGGGTCCGGGGAGCTGTTTTTT. Its protein is CASSLHTGSGELFF. V gene TRBV7-6 combines with J gene TRBJ2-2; weak D call: TRBD1 (6 bases). CDR3 size: 14 residues. Germline V CDR1 and CDR2: SGHVS, FNYEAQ. V was pared by 2 bases and J by 6 bases, with 10 bases between.

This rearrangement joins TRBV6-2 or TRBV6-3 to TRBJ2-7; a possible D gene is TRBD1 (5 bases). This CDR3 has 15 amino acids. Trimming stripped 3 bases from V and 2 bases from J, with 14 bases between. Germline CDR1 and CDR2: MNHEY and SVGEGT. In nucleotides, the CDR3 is TGTGCCAGCAGTTATTTCTCGCAGGGAACCTACGAGCAGTACTTC. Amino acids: CASSYFSQGTYEQYF.

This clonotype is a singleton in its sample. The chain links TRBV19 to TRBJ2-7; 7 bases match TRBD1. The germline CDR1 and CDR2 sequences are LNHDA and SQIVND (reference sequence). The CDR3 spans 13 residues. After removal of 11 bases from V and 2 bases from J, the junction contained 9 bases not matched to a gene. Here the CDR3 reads CASAGTETYEQYF. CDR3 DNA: TGTGCCTCAGCAGGGACAGAGACCTACGAGCAGTACTTC.

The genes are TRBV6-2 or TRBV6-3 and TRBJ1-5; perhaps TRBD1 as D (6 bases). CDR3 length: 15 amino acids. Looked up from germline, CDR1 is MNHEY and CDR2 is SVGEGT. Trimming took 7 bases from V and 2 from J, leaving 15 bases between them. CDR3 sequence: CASIKGGIGNQPQHF. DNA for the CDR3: TGTGCCAGCATTAAGGGGGGAATCGGCAATCAGCCCCAGCATTTT.

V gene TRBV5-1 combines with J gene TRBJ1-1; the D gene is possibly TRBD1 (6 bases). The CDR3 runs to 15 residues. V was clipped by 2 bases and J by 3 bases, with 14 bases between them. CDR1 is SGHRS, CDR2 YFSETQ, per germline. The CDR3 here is CASSLTGLGYTEAFF. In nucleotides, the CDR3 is TGCGCCAGCAGCTTAACAGGGTTAGGGTACACTGAAGCTTTCTTT.

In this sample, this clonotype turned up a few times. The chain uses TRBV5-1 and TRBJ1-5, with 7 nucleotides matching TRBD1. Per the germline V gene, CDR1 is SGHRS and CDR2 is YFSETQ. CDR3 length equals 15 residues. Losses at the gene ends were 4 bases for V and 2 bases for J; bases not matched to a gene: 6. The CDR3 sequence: CASSPAGQGNQPQHF. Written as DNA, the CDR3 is TGCGCCAGCAGCCCCGCCGGACAGGGCAATCAGCCCCAGCATTTT.

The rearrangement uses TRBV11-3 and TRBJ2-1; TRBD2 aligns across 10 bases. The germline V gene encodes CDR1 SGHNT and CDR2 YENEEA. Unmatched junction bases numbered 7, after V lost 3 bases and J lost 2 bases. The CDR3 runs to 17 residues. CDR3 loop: CASSLASGSTTYNEQFF. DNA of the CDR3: TGTGCCAGCAGCTTGGCTAGCGGGAGCACGACCTACAATGAGCAGTTCTTC.

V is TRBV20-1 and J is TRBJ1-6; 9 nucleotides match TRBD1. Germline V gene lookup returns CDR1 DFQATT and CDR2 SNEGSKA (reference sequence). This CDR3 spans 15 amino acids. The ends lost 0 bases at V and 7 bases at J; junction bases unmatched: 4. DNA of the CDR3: TGCAGTGCTAGAGAGGGACAGGGAGGCAATTCACCCCTCCACTTT. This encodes CSAREGQGGNSPLHF.

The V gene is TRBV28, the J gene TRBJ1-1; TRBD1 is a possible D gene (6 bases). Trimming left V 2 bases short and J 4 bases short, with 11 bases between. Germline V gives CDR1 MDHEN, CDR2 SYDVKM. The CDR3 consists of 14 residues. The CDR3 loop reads CASSLPGGGTEAFF. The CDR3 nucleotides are TGTGCCAGCAGTTTACCGGGGGGCGGCACTGAAGCTTTCTTT.

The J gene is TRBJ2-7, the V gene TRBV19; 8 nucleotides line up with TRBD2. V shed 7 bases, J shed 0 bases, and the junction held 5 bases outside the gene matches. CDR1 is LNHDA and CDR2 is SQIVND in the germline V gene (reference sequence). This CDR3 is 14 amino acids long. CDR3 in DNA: TGTGCCAGTACCCCGGGACTAGGCTCCTACGAGCAGTACTTC. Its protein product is CASTPGLGSYEQYF. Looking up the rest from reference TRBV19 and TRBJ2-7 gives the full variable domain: DGGITQSPKYLFRKEGQNVTLSCEQNLNHDAMYWYRQDPGQGLRLIYYSQIVNDFQKGDIAEGYSVSREKKESFPLTVTSAQKNPTAFYLCASTPGLGSYEQYFGPGTRLTVT.

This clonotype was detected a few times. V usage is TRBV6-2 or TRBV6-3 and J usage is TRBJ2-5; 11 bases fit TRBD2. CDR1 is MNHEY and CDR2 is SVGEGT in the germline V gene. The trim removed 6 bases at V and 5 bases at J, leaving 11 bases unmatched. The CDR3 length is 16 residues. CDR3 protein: CASREPGLADKETQYF. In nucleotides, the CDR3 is TGTGCCAGCAGAGAACCGGGACTAGCGGATAAGGAGACCCAGTACTTC.

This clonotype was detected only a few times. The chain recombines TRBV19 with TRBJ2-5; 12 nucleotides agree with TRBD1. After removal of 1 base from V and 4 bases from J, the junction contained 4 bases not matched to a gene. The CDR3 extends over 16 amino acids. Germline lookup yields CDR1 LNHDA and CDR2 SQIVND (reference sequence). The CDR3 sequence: CASSIAGTGGRETQYF. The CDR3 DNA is TGTGCCAGTAGTATAGCCGGGACAGGGGGCCGAGAGACCCAGTACTTC.

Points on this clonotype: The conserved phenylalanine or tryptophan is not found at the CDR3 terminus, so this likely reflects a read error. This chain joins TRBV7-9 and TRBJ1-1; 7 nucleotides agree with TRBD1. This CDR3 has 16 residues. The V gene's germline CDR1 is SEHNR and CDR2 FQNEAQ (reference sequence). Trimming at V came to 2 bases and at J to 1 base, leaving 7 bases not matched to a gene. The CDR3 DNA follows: TGTGCCAGCAGCTTAAGCCCACAGGGGAAGAACACTGAAGCTTTCTGT. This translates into CASSLSPQGKNTEAFC.